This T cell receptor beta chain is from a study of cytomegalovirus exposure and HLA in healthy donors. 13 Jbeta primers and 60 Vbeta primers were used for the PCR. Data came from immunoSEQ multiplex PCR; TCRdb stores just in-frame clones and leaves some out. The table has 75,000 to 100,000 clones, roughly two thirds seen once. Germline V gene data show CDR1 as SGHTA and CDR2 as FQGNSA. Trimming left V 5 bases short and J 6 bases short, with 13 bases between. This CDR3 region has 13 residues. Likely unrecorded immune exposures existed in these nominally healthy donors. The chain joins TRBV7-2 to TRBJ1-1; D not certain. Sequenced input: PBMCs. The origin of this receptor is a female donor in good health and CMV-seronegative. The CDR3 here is CASSRWRDAEAFF. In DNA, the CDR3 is TGTGCCAGCAGCCGATGGAGGGATGCTGAAGCTTTCTTT.